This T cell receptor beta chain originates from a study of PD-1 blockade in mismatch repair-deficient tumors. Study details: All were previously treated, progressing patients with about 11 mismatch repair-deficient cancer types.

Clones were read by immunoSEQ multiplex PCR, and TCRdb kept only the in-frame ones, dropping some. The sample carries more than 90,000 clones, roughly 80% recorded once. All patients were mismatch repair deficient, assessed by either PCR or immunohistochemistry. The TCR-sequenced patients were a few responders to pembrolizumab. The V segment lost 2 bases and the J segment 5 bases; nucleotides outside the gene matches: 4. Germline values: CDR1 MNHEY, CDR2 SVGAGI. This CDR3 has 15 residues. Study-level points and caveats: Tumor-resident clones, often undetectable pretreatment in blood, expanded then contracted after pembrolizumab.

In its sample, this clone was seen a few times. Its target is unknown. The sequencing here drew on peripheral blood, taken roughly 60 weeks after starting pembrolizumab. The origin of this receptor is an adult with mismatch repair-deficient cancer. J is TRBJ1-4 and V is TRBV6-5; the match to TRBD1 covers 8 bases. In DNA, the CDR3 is TGTGCCAGCAGTTACCGGACAGGGCAAAATGAAAAACTGTTTTTT. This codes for CASSYRTGQNEKLFF.